Listed below are T cell receptor beta chains from one sample, sequenced in a study of glioma-infiltrating T cells. Using its own MiXCR run on the multiplex PCR reads, TCRdb lists one record per CDR3 protein. The sample shows approximately 89,000 distinct CDR3 sequences, about 25% of them seen only once. Material for sequencing was glioma tissue, nonneoplastic brain tissue, or PBMCs (not recorded which). The receptors derive from a human donor with low-grade glioma or glioblastoma, undergoing nonglioma brain surgery, or in good health (not recorded which). Both conserved end residues are part of each CDR3. The order of the fields is V gene, CDR3 length, D gene, J gene, clone size, CDR3 DNA, CDR3 protein. The D gene is left open where the match is weak. Not every row has a clone size; where given, it reads once, few, many or a size class.

TRBV6-1	15	NA	TRBJ1-5	many	TGTGCCAGCAGTGACCTAAACAGGGTAGAACGGCCCCAGCATTTT	CASSDLNRVERPQHF
TRBV6-1	14	NA	TRBJ2-5	NA	TGTGCCAGCAGATTACAGGGTGGGGGGGAGACCCAGTACTTC	CASRLQGGGETQYF
TRBV27	14	NA	TRBJ1-2	many	TGTGCCAGCAGCGGTGGATGGGGGACATATGGCTACACCTTC	CASSGGWGTYGYTF
TRBV4-1	15	TRBD1	TRBJ2-7	many	TGCGCCAGCAGGCCCGGGACAGGGGTGTTATACGAGCAGTACTTC	CASRPGTGVLYEQYF
TRBV12-3/TRBV12-4	14	TRBD1	TRBJ2-5	NA	TGTGCCAGCAGTTTAATGGACAGGGGAGAGACCCAGTACTTC	CASSLMDRGETQYF
TRBV20-1	14	TRBD2	TRBJ2-3	NA	TGCAGTGCTCGGCGAGGTAGCGGGGGAGATACGCAGTATTTT	CSARRGSGGDTQYF
TRBV18	12	NA	TRBJ1-1	many	TGTGCCAGCTCCCCTAGTGGCGGTGAAGCTTTCTTT	CASSPSGGEAFF
TRBV24-1	13	TRBD1	TRBJ2-7	many	TGTGCCACCAGTGGGACAGGGTCCTACGAGCAGTACTTC	CATSGTGSYEQYF
TRBV18	17	TRBD1	TRBJ1-2	few	TGTGCCAGCTCACCACCGGGAATCGGACAGGGGGCTTTTGGCTACACCTTC	CASSPPGIGQGAFGYTF
TRBV2	17	TRBD2	TRBJ2-3	NA	TGTGCCAGCAGTGCCGATCGGACTAGTAAGGTCTCAGATACGCAGTATTTT	CASSADRTSKVSDTQYF
TRBV20-1	11	NA	TRBJ1-2	NA	TGCAGTGCCGGGACGCTCTATGGCTACACCTTC	CSAGTLYGYTF
TRBV12-3/TRBV12-4	13	TRBD1	TRBJ2-1	many	TGTGCCAGCAGTTTCCTCCGGGACAGCGAGCAGTTCTTC	CASSFLRDSEQFF
TRBV6-4	13	NA	TRBJ1-1	many	TGTGCCAGCAGTTTTGGACGGAACACTGAAGCTTTCTTT	CASSFGRNTEAFF
TRBV11-2	14	NA	TRBJ2-5	many	TGTGCCAGCAGCTCACCCCCCCCACAAGAGACCCAGTACTTC	CASSSPPPQETQYF
TRBV12-3/TRBV12-4	16	TRBD2	TRBJ2-5	NA	TGTGCCAGCAGTGCTGGAGTAGCGGGGGGGCAAGAGACCCAGTACTTC	CASSAGVAGGQETQYF
TRBV27	14	NA	TRBJ2-3	many	TGTGCCAGCAATAGCGGCCTAAGGGGAGATACGCAGTATTTT	CASNSGLRGDTQYF
TRBV7-2	14	NA	TRBJ1-1	many	TGTGCCAGCAGCCACAAACTCGGGGGGACTGAAGCTTTCTTT	CASSHKLGGTEAFF
TRBV6-1	15	NA	TRBJ2-7	many	TGTGCCAGCAGTGTCGGTGGGCCGAAAACCAGCGAGCAGTACTTC	CASSVGGPKTSEQYF
TRBV29-1	14	NA	TRBJ1-2	many	TGCAGCGTTGAAGATAGATCAGTTGCCTATGGCTACACCTTC	CSVEDRSVAYGYTF
TRBV6-1	13	TRBD1	TRBJ2-3	NA	TGTGCCAGCACGGACAGGGGTACAGATACGCAGTATTTT	CASTDRGTDTQYF
TRBV4-1	15	NA	TRBJ2-1	NA	TGCGCCAGCAGCCACCCATGGACGGGTTACAATGAGCAGTTCTTC	CASSHPWTGYNEQFF
TRBV29-1	13	TRBD2	TRBJ2-7	NA	TGCAGCGTTCCCGGGGGAGGGATAAGCGAGCAGTACTTC	CSVPGGGISEQYF
TRBV20-1	16	NA	TRBJ1-4	many	TGCAGTGCTAGAGATCACGGGGGAGCAACTAATGAAAAACTGTTTTTT	CSARDHGGATNEKLFF
TRBV6-2/TRBV6-3	11	NA	TRBJ2-3	medium-sized	TGTGCCAGCAGTTACCCAGATACGCAGTATTTT	CASSYPDTQYF
TRBV12-3/TRBV12-4	17	TRBD2	TRBJ2-5	NA	TGTGCCAGCAGATCCCGGGGGGGGGTCGGGGCTATAGAGACCCAGTACTTC	CASRSRGGVGAIETQYF
TRBV11-2	13	NA	TRBJ2-7	many	TGTGCCAGCAGCTTAGATCAGGCCTACGAGCAGTACTTC	CASSLDQAYEQYF
TRBV4-1	13	NA	TRBJ1-1	many	TGCGCCAGCAGCCTATCACGGATCACTGAAGCTTTCTTT	CASSLSRITEAFF
TRBV6-1	13	NA	TRBJ1-5	many	TGTGCCAGCAGTCGTTTAGCGGGTCAGCCCCAGCATTTT	CASSRLAGQPQHF
TRBV18	17	TRBD2	TRBJ2-5	NA	TGTGCCAGCTCACCATTCATACCGGGACTAGCGGAAGAGACCCAGTACTTC	CASSPFIPGLAEETQYF
TRBV20-1	13	NA	TRBJ2-7	many	TGCAGTGCTAGAGTTAGGGTAAGGTCCGAGCAGTACTTC	CSARVRVRSEQYF
TRBV5-1	12	NA	TRBJ2-1	NA	TGCGCCAGTAGGAGAGGGGGGCATGAGCAGTTCTTC	CASRRGGHEQFF
TRBV27	16	TRBD1	TRBJ1-2	NA	TGTGCCAGCAGCCATAAACCGGGACAGGGGAGCTATAACTACACCTTC	CASSHKPGQGSYNYTF
TRBV20-1	15	TRBD1	TRBJ1-6	many	TGCAGTGCTAGACGGACCGGGACAGGGGATTCACCCCTCCACTTT	CSARRTGTGDSPLHF
TRBV18	14	NA	TRBJ2-7	many	TGTGCCAGCTCGCCCGTGGGGAAGGGGGACGAGCAGTACTTC	CASSPVGKGDEQYF
TRBV15	16	NA	TRBJ2-7	many	TGTGCCACCAGCAGAGGAGGACAAGGGGCCTCCTACGAGCAGTACTTC	CATSRGGQGASYEQYF
TRBV20-1	12	NA	TRBJ1-1	many	TGCAGTGCTTTCGAGACGGGCCCTGAAGCTTTCTTT	CSAFETGPEAFF
TRBV20-1	12	NA	TRBJ1-6	many	TGCAGTGCTAGAGGGGGAAATTCACCCCTCCACTTT	CSARGGNSPLHF
TRBV11-2	16	NA	TRBJ2-3	few	TGTGCCAGCAGCTTAGACGACAGACCTAGCACAGATACGCAGTATTTT	CASSLDDRPSTDTQYF
TRBV20-1	12	NA	TRBJ2-1	NA	TGCAGTGCTAGGGTTAATTCCTACGAGCAGTTCTTC	CSARVNSYEQFF
TRBV5-1	15	NA	TRBJ1-6	NA	TGCGCCAGCAGCTTAAATGGTCAGACGTATTCACCCATCCACTTT	CASSLNGQTYSPIHF
TRBV19	13	NA	TRBJ2-3	NA	TGTGCCAGTAGTATAGTGCGGACAGATACGCAGTATTTT	CASSIVRTDTQYF
TRBV27	14	NA	TRBJ1-2	many	TGTGCCATCTCCTTATGGGGGGCGATCTATGGCTACACCTTC	CAISLWGAIYGYTF
TRBV6-2/TRBV6-3	14	NA	TRBJ2-5	many	TGTGCCAGCAGTTTTGACAGGTTTACCGAGACCCAGTACTTC	CASSFDRFTETQYF
TRBV6-1	14	NA	TRBJ2-3	many	TGTGCCAGCAGCGCTTCCGCTAGGGCAGATACGCAGTATTTT	CASSASARADTQYF
TRBV9	15	NA	TRBJ1-6	NA	TGTGCCAGCAGCGTAGACCCGGATCCTAATTCACCCCTCCACTTT	CASSVDPDPNSPLHF
TRBV3-1	14	TRBD2	TRBJ2-7	NA	TGTGCCAGCAGCCCGGGAGGGACCACCTACGAGCAGTACTTC	CASSPGGTTYEQYF
TRBV4-2	17	TRBD2	TRBJ2-3	many	TGTGCCAGCAGCCAAGAGAGCGGGGGGGCCTACACAGATACGCAGTATTTT	CASSQESGGAYTDTQYF
TRBV7-2	16	TRBD2	TRBJ2-3	many	TGTGCCAGCAGCTTAGAGGGACTAGGTAGCACAGATACGCAGTATTTT	CASSLEGLGSTDTQYF
TRBV29-1	15	NA	TRBJ2-1	NA	TGCAGCGTTGAAGATCAGGCAGGGACCCACCAGGAGCAGTTCTTC	CSVEDQAGTHQEQFF
TRBV4-1	17	NA	TRBJ1-6	many	TGCGCCAGCAGCCCAACCCCCAAAAACGACTATAATTCACCCCTCCACTTT	CASSPTPKNDYNSPLHF
TRBV14	15	TRBD2	TRBJ2-1	few	TGTGCCAGCAGCCACCCAATACTAGCGAACAATGAGCAGTTCTTC	CASSHPILANNEQFF